The present T cell receptor beta chain was sequenced within a study of T cell responses to AZD1222 COVID-19 vaccine. Method: immunoSEQ multiplex PCR; TCRdb's copy keeps in-frame clones and lacks some. The sample lists 180,000 or so clones, around nine tenths occurring once. Notes on this clone: Its target is not known.

Study findings and constraints: Dominant CD4 TCR responses targeted spike regions 160-218 and 743-854. Most donors were white British and more were female, and clonal diversity was possibly underestimated.

This CDR3 is 13 amino acids long. Trimming took off 3 bases at V and 8 bases at J, with 13 bases between the two ends. Germline V gene data show CDR1 as MDHEN and CDR2 as SYDVKM. The TCR comes from an adult who received the AZD1222 COVID-19 vaccine. The material sequenced was peripheral blood, taken 28 days after the second AZD1222 dose. This chain connects TRBV28 to TRBJ1-2; tentative D call: TRBD1 (5 bases). CDR3 loop: CASSLGLPKGYTF. CDR3 sequence (DNA): TGTGCCAGCAGTTTGGGACTACCAAAGGGCTACACCTTC.